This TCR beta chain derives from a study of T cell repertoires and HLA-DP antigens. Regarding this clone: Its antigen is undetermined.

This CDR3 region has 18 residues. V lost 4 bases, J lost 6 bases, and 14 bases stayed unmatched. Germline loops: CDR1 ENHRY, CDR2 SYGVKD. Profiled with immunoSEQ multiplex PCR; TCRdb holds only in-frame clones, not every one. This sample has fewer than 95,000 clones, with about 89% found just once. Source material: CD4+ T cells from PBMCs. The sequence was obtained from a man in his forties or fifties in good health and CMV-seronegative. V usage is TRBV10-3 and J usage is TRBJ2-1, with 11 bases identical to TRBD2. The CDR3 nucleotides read TGTGCCATCAGTGCGGGTCCTAGCGGGAGGCCCCCTTTCAATGAGCAGTTCTTC. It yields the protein CAISAGPSGRPPFNEQFF.